The rows below give T cell receptor beta chains drawn from one sample of a study of cytomegalovirus exposure and HLA in healthy donors. Clones were sequenced by immunoSEQ multiplex PCR, and TCRdb holds only the in-frame ones, with some missing. The table lists over 150,000 clones, just over 85% of them singletons. The sequenced sample consisted of PBMCs. The receptors were gathered from a human donor in good health. CDR3s include the opening cysteine and the closing phenylalanine or tryptophan. The D gene is left open where the match is weak. Only some rows state a clone size, as once, few, many or a class for expanded clones.

. | TRBD1 | TRBJ1-1 | TRBV29-1 | TGCAGCGTTGCAACAGGGGGCGCGGGCACTGAAGCTTTCTTT | CSVATGGAGTEAFF
. | TRBD2 | TRBJ2-1 | TRBV19 | TGTGCCAGTAGCACTAGCGGACAATACAATGAGCAGTTCTTC | CASSTSGQYNEQFF
. | TRBD2 | TRBJ2-2 | TRBV6-5 | TGTGCCAGCAGCATGGGACTAGGAAACACCGGGGAGCTGTTTTTT | CASSMGLGNTGELFF
. | . | TRBJ1-2 | TRBV6-6 | TGTGCCAGCCCGAGGGATGGCTACACCTTC | CASPRDGYTF
. | TRBD1 | TRBJ1-1 | TRBV9 | TGTGCCAGCAGCGTTTCGACAGGGGGCGATCACACTGAAGCTTTCTTT | CASSVSTGGDHTEAFF
. | TRBD2 | TRBJ2-7 | TRBV7-2 | TGTGCCAGCAGCTTAGCGGCCACTAGCGGCTACGAGCAGTACTTC | CASSLAATSGYEQYF
. | . | TRBJ1-1 | TRBV5-6 | TGTGCCAGCAGCTTGACAGGGTGGGACACTGAAGCTTTCTTT | CASSLTGWDTEAFF
. | . | TRBJ2-1 | TRBV28 | TGTGCCAGCAATAACGGGAAGTTTATCGAGCGGAGCTCCTACAATGAGCAGTTCTTC | CASNNGKFIERSSYNEQFF
once | TRBD1 | TRBJ2-7 | TRBV11-2 | TGTGCCAGCAGCCACTGGGACAGGGGCTACGAGCAGTACTTC | CASSHWDRGYEQYF
. | TRBD2 | TRBJ2-6 | TRBV29-1 | TGCAGTGTGGGAGCGGGGGGGGCCAACGTCCTGACTTTC | CSVGAGGANVLTF
. | . | TRBJ1-6 | TRBV10-3 | TGTGCCATCAGCAGGGCAGTCGATTCACCCCTCCACTTT | CAISRAVDSPLHF
. | . | TRBJ1-6 | TRBV27 | TGTGCCAGCAGCATATTTTCGACCGGGACCTATAATTCACCCCTCCACTTT | CASSIFSTGTYNSPLHF
once | . | TRBJ1-2 | TRBV4-1 | TGCGCCAGCAGCCAAGGAGGAGGTGACGGCTACACCTTC | CASSQGGGDGYTF
. | . | TRBJ1-2 | TRBV5-4 | TGTGCCAGCAGCCCTATAATGGGGGGTGGCTACACCTTC | CASSPIMGGGYTF